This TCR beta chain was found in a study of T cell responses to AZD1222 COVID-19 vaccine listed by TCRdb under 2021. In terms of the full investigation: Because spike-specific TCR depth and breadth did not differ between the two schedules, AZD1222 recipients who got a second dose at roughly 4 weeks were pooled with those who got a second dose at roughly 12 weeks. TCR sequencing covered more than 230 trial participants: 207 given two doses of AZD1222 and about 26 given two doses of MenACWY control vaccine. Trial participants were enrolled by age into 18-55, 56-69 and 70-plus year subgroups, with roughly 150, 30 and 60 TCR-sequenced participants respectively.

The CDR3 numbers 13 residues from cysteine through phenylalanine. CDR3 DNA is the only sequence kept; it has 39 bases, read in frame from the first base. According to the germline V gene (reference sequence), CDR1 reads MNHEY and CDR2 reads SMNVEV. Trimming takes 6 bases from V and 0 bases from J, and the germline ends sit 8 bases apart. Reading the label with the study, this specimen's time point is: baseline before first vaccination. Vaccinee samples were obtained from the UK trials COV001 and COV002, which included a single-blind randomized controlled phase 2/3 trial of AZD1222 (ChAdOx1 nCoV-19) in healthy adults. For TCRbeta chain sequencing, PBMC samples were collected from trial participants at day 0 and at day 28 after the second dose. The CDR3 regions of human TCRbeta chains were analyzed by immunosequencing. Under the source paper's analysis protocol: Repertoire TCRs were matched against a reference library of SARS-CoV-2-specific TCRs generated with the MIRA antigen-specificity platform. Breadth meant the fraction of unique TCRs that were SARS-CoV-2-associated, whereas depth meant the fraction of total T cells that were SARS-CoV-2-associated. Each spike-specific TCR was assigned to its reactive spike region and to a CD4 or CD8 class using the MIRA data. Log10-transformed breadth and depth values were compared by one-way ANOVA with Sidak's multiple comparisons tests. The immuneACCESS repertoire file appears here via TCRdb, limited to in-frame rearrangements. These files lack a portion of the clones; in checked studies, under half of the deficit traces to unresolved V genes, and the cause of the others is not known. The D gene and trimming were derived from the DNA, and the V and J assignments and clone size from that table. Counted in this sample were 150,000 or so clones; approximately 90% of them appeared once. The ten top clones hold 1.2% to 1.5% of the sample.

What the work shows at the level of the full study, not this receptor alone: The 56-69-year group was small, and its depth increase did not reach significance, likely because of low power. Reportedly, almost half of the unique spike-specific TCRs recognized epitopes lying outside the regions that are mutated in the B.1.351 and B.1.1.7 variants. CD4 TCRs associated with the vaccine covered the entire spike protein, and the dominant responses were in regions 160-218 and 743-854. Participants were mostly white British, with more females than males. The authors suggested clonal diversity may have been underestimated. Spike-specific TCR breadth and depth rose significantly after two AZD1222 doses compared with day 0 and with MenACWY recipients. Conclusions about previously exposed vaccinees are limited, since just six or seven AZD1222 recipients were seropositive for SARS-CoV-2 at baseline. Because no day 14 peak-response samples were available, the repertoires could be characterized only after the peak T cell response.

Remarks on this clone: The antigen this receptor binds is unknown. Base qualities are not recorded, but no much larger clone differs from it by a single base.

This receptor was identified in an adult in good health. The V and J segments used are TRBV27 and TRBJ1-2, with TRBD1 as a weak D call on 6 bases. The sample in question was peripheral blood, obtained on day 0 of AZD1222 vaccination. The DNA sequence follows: TGTGCCAGCAGGCCAGGGGCTAACTATGGCTACACCTTC. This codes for CASRPGANYGYTF.